The rows below give T cell receptor beta chains drawn from one sample of a study of shared T cell receptors in the human thymus. Assay used: immunoSEQ multiplex PCR; TCRdb lists only in-frame clones, some missing. This table holds some 700,000 clones, 70% to 90% found once. These data were also filed under a second study, of human thymus T cells.

Specimen: thymocytes. These receptors were obtained from a girl in the first two years of life with a congenital heart defect. Each CDR3 is given with its conserved first and last residue. Fields, in order: CDR3 length, J gene, clone size, V gene, D gene, CDR3 DNA, CDR3 protein. D genes are given only for firm matches. Size is omitted from some rows. Given values are once, few, many or a class for expanded clones.

15 | TRBJ2-7 | NA | TRBV5-5 | NA | TGTGCCAGCAGCTTGGGTGACAGTAAGGCCTACGAGCAGTACTTC | CASSLGDSKAYEQYF
16 | TRBJ1-4 | NA | TRBV27 | NA | TGTGCCAGCAGCTACAGCCTTCCGGTCGGTGTTGAAAAACTGTTTTTT | CASSYSLPVGVEKLFF
18 | TRBJ1-2 | NA | TRBV5-6 | NA | TGTGCCAGCAGCTTGGGGCCACAGGGATTCTCTTCTCTCTATGGCTACACCTTC | CASSLGPQGFSSLYGYTF
14 | TRBJ2-7 | once | TRBV5-1 | NA | TGCGCCAGCAGTAATCACCTATCCTCCTACGAGCAGTACTTC | CASSNHLSSYEQYF
15 | TRBJ1-3 | NA | TRBV6-1 | NA | TGTGCCAGCAGTTCCGACAGGTCCTCTGGAAACACCATATATTTT | CASSSDRSSGNTIYF
21 | TRBJ1-3 | NA | TRBV10-3 | TRBD1 | TGTGCCATCAGTGAGTCGGGGGACAGGGGCGCATCTTTTCCCTCTGGAAACACCATATATTTT | CAISESGDRGASFPSGNTIYF
18 | TRBJ2-1 | few | TRBV7-9 | TRBD2 | TGTGCCAGCAGCTTAGAGTCCGGGGGGTGGGGTGGGTACAATGAGCAGTTCTTC | CASSLESGGWGGYNEQFF
14 | TRBJ2-5 | few | TRBV9 | NA | TGTGCCAGCAGCGTAGCTCCAGGGGAAGAGACCCAGTACTTC | CASSVAPGEETQYF
16 | TRBJ2-5 | NA | TRBV5-1 | TRBD2 | TGCGCCAGCAGCATCGGACTAGCGGGGGACCAAGAGACCCAGTACTTC | CASSIGLAGDQETQYF
16 | TRBJ2-5 | few | TRBV9 | TRBD1 | TGTGCCAGCAGCGCAGGGACTTGGGGGACAGGAGAGACCCAGTACTTC | CASSAGTWGTGETQYF
15 | TRBJ1-2 | NA | TRBV10-2 | TRBD1 | TGCGCCAGCAGTGAGACCCCCGACAGGGGATATGGCTACACCTTC | CASSETPDRGYGYTF
15 | TRBJ1-5 | NA | TRBV27 | NA | TGTGCCAGCAGGGGGAGGAGGGGAAGCAATCAGCCCCAGCATTTT | CASRGRRGSNQPQHF
20 | TRBJ2-3 | NA | TRBV9 | TRBD2 | TGTGCCAGCAGCGTCACACCTAGACTAGCGGGGGGCCACAGCACAGATACGCAGTATTTT | CASSVTPRLAGGHSTDTQYF
16 | TRBJ1-4 | NA | TRBV4-1 | TRBD1 | TGCGCCAGCAGCCGGCACCGGGACAGGGGGCATGAAAAACTGTTTTTT | CASSRHRDRGHEKLFF
14 | TRBJ2-7 | once | TRBV7-6 | TRBD1 | TGTGCCAGCAGCCTCGGACAGGCAACCTACGAGCAGTACTTC | CASSLGQATYEQYF
13 | TRBJ1-4 | NA | TRBV27 | NA | TGTGCCAGCAGGGGAGCAGATAATGAAAAACTGTTTTTT | CASRGADNEKLFF
12 | TRBJ2-3 | NA | TRBV5-6 | NA | TGTGCCAGCAGCTCGACAGGAGGTACGCAGTATTTT | CASSSTGGTQYF
15 | TRBJ2-1 | NA | TRBV6-4 | TRBD1 | TGTGCCAGCAGTGACGACAGGGGCGCAACTAATGAGCAGTTCTTC | CASSDDRGATNEQFF
14 | TRBJ1-1 | NA | TRBV6-1 | TRBD1 | TGTGCCAGCAGTGCTGACAGGGCCAACACTGAAGCTTTCTTT | CASSADRANTEAFF
16 | TRBJ2-7 | NA | TRBV7-6 | NA | TGTGCCAGCAGCTTAGCGCAGGAGGGGTTGAGGCACGAGCAGTACTTC | CASSLAQEGLRHEQYF
13 | TRBJ1-1 | NA | TRBV5-6 | NA | TGTGCCAGCAGCCGTTGGGGCAGGGCTGGAGCTTTCTTT | CASSRWGRAGAFF
16 | TRBJ2-3 | NA | TRBV11-2 | TRBD1 | TGTGCCAGCAGCACGGCAGGGGGCTTACCCACAGATACGCAGTATTTT | CASSTAGGLPTDTQYF
17 | TRBJ2-2 | NA | TRBV25-1 | NA | TGTGCCAGCAGTCCCAGGACTCTACTAGATAACACCGGGGAGCTGTTTTTT | CASSPRTLLDNTGELFF
17 | TRBJ2-6 | NA | TRBV5-1 | NA | TGCGCCAGCAGCTTGGCCCGGTGGGGGGCTGGGGCCAACGTCCTGACTTTC | CASSLARWGAGANVLTF
16 | TRBJ2-3 | once | TRBV7-9 | TRBD2 | TGTGCCAGCAGCTCGCCACTAGCGGAGAGCACAGATACGCAGTATTTT | CASSSPLAESTDTQYF
11 | TRBJ1-4 | NA | TRBV20-1 | TRBD1 | TGCAGTGCTGAGGGGGACAGGACACTGTTTTTT | CSAEGDRTLFF
15 | TRBJ1-2 | NA | TRBV5-1 | TRBD1 | TGCGCCAGCAGTCGGGGACAGGCGGTGAACTATGGCTACACCTTC | CASSRGQAVNYGYTF